The clone carrying this T cell receptor beta chain was counted at least ten times. Its target is unknown. The sample belongs to a study of neurological immune-mediated disorders. Findings and limits, study-wide: One related-CDR3 cluster, identified by phylogenetic grouping, held the repertoires of 18 of 34 multiple sclerosis patients and was a possible signature.

TCRdb independently ran MiXCR on the 5' RACE reads; one entry per CDR3 protein. The sample records tens of thousands of distinct CDR3 sequences, 3.5% to 5% being singletons. V shed 0 bases and J shed 5 bases, with 14 bases lying between them. Looked up from germline, CDR1 is SGHDT and CDR2 is YYEEEE. There are 15 residues in the CDR3. Specimen: PBMCs. The V and J genes are TRBV5-6 and TRBJ1-1, with no clear D. This sequence was found in a man aged 30 to 45 with multiple sclerosis. The CDR3 here is CASSLGAAGGTEAFF. DNA for the CDR3: TGTGCCAGCAGCTTGGGGGCGGCGGGAGGGACTGAAGCTTTCTTT.